The T cell receptor (beta chain) described here comes from a study of blood T cells in healthy people across ages. General study findings and limits: Diversity of TCR beta correlated strongly with naive T cell percentage.

This clonotype was counted only a few times. What it recognizes is unknown. With a J-beta primer mix and a sample-barcoded 5' primer, a second PCR ran about 7 to 11 cycles. From the 5' RACE reads, TCRdb called clonotypes with MiXCR, one entry per CDR3 protein. This table holds about 580,000 distinct CDR3 sequences, 40% to 50% found once. The receptor comes from a man older than 75 in good health. The specimen was blood.

CDR3: CSAQQVTGLHEQYF. The DNA of the CDR3 is TGCAGTGCCCAGCAGGTAACGGGACTCCACGAGCAGTACTTC. The chain carries TRBV20-1 and TRBJ2-7, with D possibly matching TRBD2 (6 bases). V was clipped by 6 bases and J by 5 bases, with 20 bases between them. This CDR3 is 14 amino acids long. The V gene's germline CDR1 is DFQATT and CDR2 SNEGSKA (reference sequence).